These 5 T cell receptor beta chains came from one sample sequenced in a study of blood T cell repertoires in COVID-19. The repertoire was sequenced with immunoSEQ multiplex PCR; TCRdb's copy has only in-frame clones and lacks some. The sample has fewer than 250,000 clones; 83% are singletons. Sequencing input: peripheral blood. Receptors were obtained from a human donor in a cohort sampled during active COVID-19.

V and J are TRBV27 and TRBJ1-6; 8 bases map to TRBD1. CDR1 MNHEY and CDR2 SMNVEV come from the germline V gene (reference sequence). The CDR3 is 20 amino acids. J was trimmed by 9 bases and V by 1 base; bases with no gene match: 20. The CDR3 bases are TGTGCCAGCAGTTTATTAGGCCTTAAATTCTGGCAGGGGGCAGGTTCACCCCTCCACTTT. Translating it yields CASSLLGLKFWQGAGSPLHF.

The sample holds a few counts of this clone. The rearrangement links TRBV5-4 to TRBJ2-7; 9 positions agree with TRBD1. V trimming: 4 bases; J trimming: 5 bases; junction bases outside the gene matches: 7. This CDR3 is built from 14 residues. Germline-derived CDR1 and CDR2 are SGHNT and YYREEE (reference sequence). The DNA of the CDR3 is TGTGCCAGCAGCCTGGACAGGGGCGGCAACGAGCAGTACTTC. This codes for CASSLDRGGNEQYF.

This clone was recorded only once. At the DNA level, this CDR3 is encoded by other sequences in the same sample as well. V usage is TRBV27 and J usage is TRBJ1-1, with TRBD1 matching over 8 bases. Per the germline V gene, CDR1 is MNHEY and CDR2 is SMNVEV (reference sequence). This CDR3 spans 16 amino acids. V was clipped by 2 bases and J by 0 bases; unmatched bases: 5. In DNA, the CDR3 is TGTGCCAGCAGTTTAGACAGGGGATCCATGAACACTGAAGCTTTCTTT. Translating gives CASSLDRGSMNTEAFF.

CDR3 residues: CASSGGTASTDTQYF. CDR3 DNA: TGTGCCAGCAGCGGCGGGACCGCTAGCACAGATACGCAGTATTTT. The chain has TRBV5-6 and TRBJ2-3, with a weak D call TRBD2 (6 bases). This CDR3 contains 15 residues. Per germline, CDR1 SGHDT and CDR2 YYEEEE. The V gene lost 4 bases and the J gene lost 0 bases, with 12 bases spanning the gap. The full variable domain, rest sourced from reference TRBV5-6 and TRBJ2-3, is DAGVTQSPTHLIKTRGQQVTLRCSPKSGHDTVSWYQQALGQGPQFIFQYYEEEERQRGNFPDRFSGHQFPNYSSELNVNALLLGDSALYLCASSGGTASTDTQYFGPGTRLTVL.

V is TRBV5-8 and J is TRBJ1-2; 7 bases map to TRBD1. V trimming: 0 bases; J trimming: 8 bases; junction bases outside the gene matches: 7. This CDR3 spans 14 amino acids. The V gene's germline CDR1 is SGHTS and CDR2 YDEGEE. The CDR3 spells CASSLAGTEKGYTF. Here the CDR3 DNA reads TGTGCCAGCAGCTTGGCCGGGACAGAGAAAGGCTACACCTTC.